Below, 32 T cell receptor beta chains from the same sample are listed, as sequenced in a study of blood T cells in healthy people across ages. Alongside a J-beta primer mix, a sample-barcoded 5' primer served in a second PCR lasting roughly 6 to 11 cycles. TCRdb processed the 5' RACE reads anew with MiXCR; each CDR3 protein has one entry. The data hold about 680,000 distinct CDR3 sequences, with 45% to 50% observed a single time. Sequencing input: blood. The source of these receptors is a woman aged 55-69 years in good health.

This clonotype occurred a few times. The chain is built from TRBV6-2 or TRBV6-3 and TRBJ2-4; TRBD2 aligns across 7 bases. The CDR3 has 19 amino acids. J gave up 0 bases and V 2 bases, and 13 bases lay outside the gene matches. CDR1 is MNHEY, CDR2 SVGEGT, per germline. The CDR3: CASSYQREAPPIAKNIQYF. DNA of the CDR3: TGTGCCAGCAGTTACCAACGGGAGGCTCCTCCAATAGCCAAAAACATTCAGTACTTC.

This clonotype was seen a handful of times. The chain employs TRBV9 and TRBJ2-7; D uncertain. Trimming removed 0 bases from V and 3 bases from J, with 10 bases in between. CDR1 is SGDLS, CDR2 YYNGEE, per germline. CDR3 length: 14 amino acids. This CDR3 reads CASSVGRDRYEQYF. The CDR3 DNA reads as TGTGCCAGCAGCGTAGGACGAGATCGCTACGAGCAGTACTTC.

This clonotype has a count of ten or more. The V gene is TRBV28, the J gene TRBJ2-4, with TRBD2 matching over 8 bases. This CDR3 has 13 residues. The germline CDR1 and CDR2 sequences are MDHEN and SYDVKM. The V gene end was trimmed by 4 bases and the J gene end by 4 bases; junction bases not matched to a gene: 0. The CDR3 DNA reads as TGTGCCAGCAGTTCGGGAGGGAAAAACATTCAGTACTTC. Translation: CASSSGGKNIQYF.

The chain recombines TRBV6-4 with TRBJ1-2, with a possible D match to TRBD1 (6 bases). The V end was cut by 0 bases, the J end by 6 bases, with 20 bases between. This CDR3 is built from 17 residues. Germline lookup yields CDR1 MRHNA and CDR2 SNTAGT. CDR3 protein: CASSDSSIQGKRNGYTF. In DNA form, the CDR3 reads TGTGCCAGCAGTGACTCGAGTATACAGGGTAAACGGAATGGCTACACCTTC.

In nucleotides, the CDR3 is TGTGCCAGCAGGGACGTTGGCCCACGGGGCACTGAAGCTTTCTTT. Translation gives CASRDVGPRGTEAFF. The chain uses TRBV27 and TRBJ1-1; D uncertain. This CDR3 contains 15 residues. The germline V and J ends were trimmed by 6 bases and 4 bases, with 18 bases remaining between them. Germline CDR1 and CDR2: MNHEY and SMNVEV (reference sequence).

This clonotype was seen more than once but under ten times. The chain joins TRBV6-2 or TRBV6-3 to TRBJ2-3; no reliable D call. The CDR3 extends over 11 amino acids. Germline V gene sequence: CDR1 MNHEY, CDR2 SVGEGT. Trimming shortened V by 6 bases and J by 7 bases, and 8 bases separated the two germline ends. CDR3 in DNA: TGTGCCAGCAGGTCTAGGAATACGCAGTATTTT. Its translation: CASRSRNTQYF.

This sequence joins TRBV4-3 and TRBJ2-1, with D unclear. CDR1 and CDR2 from the germline V gene are LGHNA and YSLEER. V dropped 6 bases and J dropped 0 bases, with 9 bases sitting between them. This CDR3 has 14 amino acids. CDR3 amino acids: CASRRNPSYNEQFF. DNA for the CDR3: TGCGCCAGCAGACGAAACCCCTCCTACAATGAGCAGTTCTTC.

This clonotype was observed a few times. This chain links TRBV20-1 with TRBJ2-7; TRBD2 might be the D (6 bases). V lost 6 bases and J 3 bases, leaving 15 bases between the germline ends. The CDR3 contains 13 residues. Germline-derived CDR1 and CDR2 are DFQATT and SNEGSKA (reference sequence). The CDR3 sequence: CSAVPSAYYEQYF. CDR3 sequence (DNA): TGCAGTGCGGTCCCTAGCGCATACTACGAGCAGTACTTC.

V gene TRBV6-6 combines with J gene TRBJ2-5; D is perhaps TRBD1 (6 bases). The CDR3 totals 14 residues. The germline CDR1 and CDR2 sequences are MNHNY and SVGAGI (reference sequence). Trimming took 2 bases from V and 4 from J, leaving 11 bases between them. CDR3 in amino acids: CASSYPDRRETQYF. As DNA, the CDR3 is TGTGCCAGCAGTTACCCCGACAGGAGAGAGACCCAGTACTTC.

V gene TRBV19 combines with J gene TRBJ2-7, with TRBD1 identical over 7 bases. The germline gives CDR1 LNHDA, CDR2 SQIVND (reference sequence). V trimming: 5 bases; J trimming: 5 bases; junction bases outside the gene matches: 15. The CDR3 has 16 residues. CDR3 in amino acids: CASSSGSRTGGNEQYF. The CDR3 DNA reads as TGTGCCAGTAGTTCCGGGTCCCGGACAGGAGGTAACGAGCAGTACTTC.

CDR3 sequence: CASSFSKSPRGDTQYF. The CDR3 bases are TGTGCCAGCAGTTTCTCTAAGTCTCCTAGGGGAGATACGCAGTATTTT. The rearrangement links TRBV2 to TRBJ2-3; possible D gene TRBD1, 5 bases. Trimming removed 5 bases from V and 5 bases from J, with 20 bases in between. Looked up from germline, CDR1 is SNHLY and CDR2 is FYNNEI. There are 16 residues in the CDR3.

The rearrangement joins TRBV6-5 to TRBJ2-7; 10 bases fit TRBD1. The CDR3 runs 15 residues. The germline gives CDR1 MNHEY, CDR2 SVGAGI. V shed 4 bases, J shed 7 bases, and the junction held 10 bases outside the gene matches. CDR3 in amino acids: CASSSAGTGELEQYF. CDR3 sequence (DNA): TGTGCCAGCAGTTCCGCCGGGACAGGGGAATTGGAGCAGTACTTC.

This clonotype has just a few counts. V and J are TRBV20-1 and TRBJ2-7, with 10 bases aligning to TRBD2. The J call may be incorrect, as the DNA end agrees better with TRBJ2-5. CDR1 is DFQATT, CDR2 SNEGSKA, per germline (reference sequence). This CDR3 is built from 16 residues. The CDR3 sequence is CSARVWEREGSETQYF. The CDR3 region has the DNA TGCAGTGCTAGAGTGTGGGAGCGGGAGGGATCTGAGACCCAGTACTTC.

This clonotype was observed a few times. The chain links TRBV20-1 to TRBJ2-7; TRBD2 might be the D (6 bases). There are 14 residues in the CDR3. With 0 bases removed from V and 4 bases from J, the gap between germline ends came to 13 bases. Germline V gene data show CDR1 as DFQATT and CDR2 as SNEGSKA (reference sequence). The CDR3, as DNA: TGCAGTGCTAGAGAGGGGACTGGGTCGTACGAGCAGTACTTC. This gives the protein CSAREGTGSYEQYF.

The V and J genes are TRBV15 and TRBJ1-2; 7 bases are a match to TRBD1. The CDR3 contains 16 residues. The trim removed 1 base at V and 8 bases at J, leaving 13 bases unmatched. In germline, CDR1 is LNHNV, CDR2 YYDKDF (reference sequence). The CDR3 DNA reads TGTGCCACCAGCAGAGCCCCGACAGGGAACCGCGGCGGCTACACCTTC. It specifies CATSRAPTGNRGGYTF.

This clonotype appeared a few times. The J gene is TRBJ2-7, the V gene TRBV6-2 or TRBV6-3; TRBD1 matches at 9 bases. CDR3 length equals 14 residues. With 6 bases clipped from V and 1 base from J, the junction kept 4 bases outside the gene matches. CDR1 and CDR2 (germline): MNHEY, SVGEGT. This CDR3 is CASRLGQGSYEQYF. CDR3 nucleotides: TGTGCCAGCAGGCTGGGACAGGGATCCTACGAGCAGTACTTC.

This clonotype has at least ten counts. The V gene is TRBV27, the J gene TRBJ2-3; D is ambiguous. The V gene's germline CDR1 is MNHEY and CDR2 SMNVEV (reference sequence). The CDR3 is made up of 11 amino acids. The ends were cut back, 6 bases at V and 5 bases at J, with 6 bases in the middle. This CDR3 reads CASSLQDTQYF. The CDR3 DNA sequence: TGTGCCAGCAGCTTACAAGATACGCAGTATTTT.

The chain uses TRBV5-1 and TRBJ2-5; 7 bases fit TRBD2. Trimming at V came to 2 bases and at J to 4 bases, leaving 5 bases not matched to a gene. Germline CDR1 reads SGHRS; CDR2 reads YFSETQ. The CDR3 is 14 residues long. The CDR3 spells CASSFGGRVETQYF. The DNA for the CDR3 is TGCGCCAGCAGCTTCGGCGGGAGAGTAGAGACCCAGTACTTC.

This chain's CDR3 is CASSSPLTRGDIQYF. CDR3 nucleotides: TGTGCCAGCAGTTCTCCGCTTACCCGCGGCGACATTCAGTACTTC. The chain combines TRBV28 with TRBJ2-4, with D hard to call. Trimming stripped 4 bases from V and 8 bases from J, with 18 bases between. The CDR3 is made up of 15 amino acids. In germline, CDR1 is MDHEN, CDR2 SYDVKM.

About this clonotype: A much larger clone differs from this one at a single base, so this may be a read error. The rearrangement joins TRBV2 to TRBJ2-5, with 10 bases fitting TRBD1. V trimming: 6 bases; J trimming: 11 bases; junction bases outside the gene matches: 15. The germline V gene encodes CDR1 SNHLY and CDR2 FYNNEI. The CDR3 totals 15 residues. The CDR3 nucleotides are TGTGCCAGCAGCCCCCGGGACAGGGGTCGGGGTGAGCAGTACTTC. It specifies CASSPRDRGRGEQYF.

The V call is TRBV6-5, the J call TRBJ1-2; TRBD1 is a possible D gene (6 bases). The CDR3 runs to 14 residues. Germline values: CDR1 MNHEY, CDR2 SVGAGI. V shed 6 bases and J shed 4 bases, with 15 bases lying between them. CDR3 sequence reads: CASRLTGKTYGYTF. The CDR3 region has the DNA TGTGCCAGCAGATTAACAGGGAAAACCTATGGCTACACCTTC.

The chain recombines TRBV7-3 with TRBJ2-7, with D perhaps TRBD2 (5 bases). Between the trimmed V and J ends, which lost 2 bases and 2 bases, there was a span of 28 bases. Germline CDR1 is SGHTA and CDR2 is FQGTGA. The CDR3 has 20 residues. The CDR3 spells CASSLQKAGSPTSPPYEQYF. In DNA form, the CDR3 reads TGTGCCAGCAGCTTACAAAAGGCTGGGAGTCCCACCTCTCCCCCCTACGAGCAGTACTTC.

Comments on this clonotype: A junction boundary mismatches the germline segment, possibly from a read error. The V and J genes are TRBV7-9 and TRBJ2-1, with 10 bases identical to TRBD2. Per germline, CDR1 SEHNR and CDR2 FQNEAQ (reference sequence). The CDR3 is 19 residues long. The CDR3 loop reads CASSFPLASGSISYDEQFF. The DNA of the CDR3 is TGTGCCAGCAGCTTTCCGCTGGCTAGCGGGAGTATTTCCTACGATGAGCAGTTCTTC.

The chain combines TRBV4-3 with TRBJ2-7; unclear D gene. Trimming shortened V by 2 bases and J by 1 base, and 12 bases separated the two germline ends. Germline CDR1 is LGHNA and CDR2 is YSLEER. CDR3 length equals 15 residues. This CDR3 is CASSQLPGQSYEQYF. The CDR3 region has the DNA TGCGCCAGCAGCCAACTTCCGGGCCAGTCCTACGAGCAGTACTTC.

About this clonotype: The junction departs from the called germline gene at one end, perhaps through a read error. The chain joins TRBV5-1 to TRBJ1-1; TRBD1 agrees at 7 bases. Germline V gives CDR1 SGHRS, CDR2 YFSETQ. This CDR3 spans 14 amino acids. The DNA of the CDR3 is TGCGTCAGCAGCTTGGAACAGGGGCAGAGTGAAGCTTTCTTT. Amino acid sequence: CVSSLEQGQSEAFF.

The chain combines TRBV10-3 with TRBJ2-3; D is perhaps TRBD1 or TRBD2 (6 bases each). From germline, CDR1 is ENHRY and CDR2 SYGVKD. Trimming removed 0 bases from V and 4 bases from J, with 14 bases in between. There are 16 residues in the CDR3. DNA of the CDR3: TGTGCCATCAGTGAGTCCTCGGGGGCCGGCGCAGATACGCAGTATTTT. The encoded protein is CAISESSGAGADTQYF.

In regard to this clonotype: One end of the junction does not line up with germline, which may come from a read error. The V call is TRBV13, the J call TRBJ2-1; D is unclear. This CDR3 contains 12 residues. Germline CDR1 PRHDT, CDR2 FYEKMQ (reference sequence). The CDR3, as DNA: TGTGCCAGCAGCTTAGTGGTTAATGTGCAGTTCTTC. The encoded protein is CASSLVVNVQFF.

This chain joins TRBV20-1 and TRBJ2-3; TRBD2 matches 7 bases. The J segment lost 2 bases and the V segment lost 4 bases, leaving 12 bases of the junction unmatched. The CDR3 totals 16 residues. CDR1 and CDR2 (germline): DFQATT, SNEGSKA (reference sequence). CDR3 sequence reads: CSATPWGQRDTDTQYF. As DNA, the CDR3 is TGCAGTGCTACCCCTTGGGGTCAGCGGGACACAGATACGCAGTATTTT.

The chain carries TRBV12-3 or TRBV12-4 and TRBJ2-6; D is perhaps TRBD1 (6 bases). This CDR3 spans 14 amino acids. Trimming took 8 bases from V and 3 from J, leaving 11 bases between them. The CDR3 DNA is TGTGCCAGCTACTCAGGGGTTGGGGCCAACGTCCTGACTTTC. Protein sequence: CASYSGVGANVLTF.

In regard to this clonotype: A much larger clonotype is one base distant, so this may be a read error. The chain joins TRBV29-1 to TRBJ2-1; TRBD2 is a possible D gene (5 bases). V shed 8 bases and J shed 13 bases, with 27 bases lying between them. The CDR3 sequence is 14 residues long. Germline V gene sequence: CDR1 SQVTM, CDR2 ANQGSEA. The CDR3 DNA reads TGCAGCACCCTAAGGGATCAAGAGGAGGAGACCCAGTTCTTC. Protein: CSTLRDQEEETQFF.

Comment on this clonotype: At one end the junction does not follow the germline gene, possibly because of a read error. The gene calls are TRBV29-1 and TRBJ2-7; 7 nucleotides match TRBD2. The CDR3 spans 14 residues. Germline V gene lookup returns CDR1 SQVTM and CDR2 ANQGSEA. CDR3 in amino acids: CSVVSGTSFYERYF. CDR3 sequence (DNA): TGCAGCGTTGTCAGCGGGACTTCCTTCTACGAGCGGTACTTC.

This sequence joins TRBV2 and TRBJ2-5; no clear D. V was cut by 10 bases and J by 5 bases, with 17 bases left in between. The CDR3 runs 13 residues. Germline CDR1 is SNHLY and CDR2 is FYNNEI. CDR3 sequence: CAISLLVRETQYF. The CDR3 DNA reads as TGTGCCATATCCCTATTAGTGCGGGAGACCCAGTACTTC.